The 17 T cell receptor beta chains listed next were all sequenced from one sample in a study of T cell responses to AZD1222 COVID-19 vaccine. The table came from immunoSEQ multiplex PCR; TCRdb's copy has only in-frame clones and leaves some out. The sample holds about 140,000 clones, approximately 90% seen once. This specimen was peripheral blood, taken on day 0 of AZD1222 vaccination. The receptors shown here come from an adult in good health.

The chain joins TRBV4-1 to TRBJ1-3, with D tentatively TRBD1 (5 bases). Trimming took off 4 bases at V and 7 bases at J, with 11 bases between the two ends. The CDR3 contains 13 residues. CDR1 is MGHRA and CDR2 is YSYEKL in the germline V gene. DNA of the CDR3: TGCGCCAGCAGCCCCACGGGGGGGAACACCATATATTTT. Its protein is CASSPTGGNTIYF.

The J gene is TRBJ1-6, the V gene TRBV2; 7 nucleotides align to TRBD1. V trimming: 8 bases; J trimming: 6 bases; junction bases outside the gene matches: 1. The germline V gene encodes CDR1 SNHLY and CDR2 FYNNEI. The CDR3 consists of 12 residues. The CDR3 is CASGTVNSPLHF. CDR3 in DNA: TGTGCCAGCGGGACAGTTAATTCACCCCTCCACTTT.

The chain combines TRBV6-5 with TRBJ1-2, with no clear D. This CDR3 is built from 15 residues. From germline, CDR1 is MNHEY and CDR2 SVGAGI. V gave up 0 bases and J gave up 4 bases, with 12 bases separating them. The CDR3 sequence is CASSYSGRGGYGYTF. CDR3 sequence (DNA): TGTGCCAGCAGTTACTCGGGCCGGGGTGGCTATGGCTACACCTTC.

This clone was observed once. The J gene is TRBJ1-1, the V gene TRBV23-1; D might be TRBD1 (6 bases). TRBV23-1 is an ORF, with its function uncertain. V was shortened by 8 bases and J by 8 bases, with 18 bases between the two germline ends. CDR3 length: 13 residues. The CDR3 reads CASRFGQRSEAFF. For the CDR3, the DNA is TGCGCCAGCCGCTTCGGACAGCGTAGCGAAGCTTTCTTT.

The chain has TRBV28 and TRBJ1-5; no clear D. Germline lookup yields CDR1 MDHEN and CDR2 SYDVKM. The CDR3 has 16 residues. V dropped 2 bases and J dropped 6 bases, with 17 bases sitting between them. This chain's CDR3 is CASSLTRTYSGQPQHF. CDR3 coding DNA: TGTGCCAGCAGTTTAACCCGGACCTATTCTGGTCAGCCCCAGCATTTT.

This clone has just a few counts. The rearrangement uses TRBV9 and TRBJ2-7, with 10 bases lining up with TRBD1. Unmatched junction bases numbered 10, after V lost 4 bases and J lost 6 bases. CDR1 and CDR2 (germline): SGDLS, YYNGEE. The CDR3 is made up of 15 amino acids. CDR3 in DNA: TGTGCCAGCAGCCCGTCCGGGGGACAGGGGTTCGAGCAGTACTTC. It codes for CASSPSGGQGFEQYF.

The rearrangement uses TRBV15 and TRBJ1-5, with D perhaps matching TRBD1 (6 bases). The V gene lost 5 bases and the J gene lost 5 bases, with 19 bases spanning the gap. The germline V gene has CDR1 LNHNV and CDR2 YYDKDF (reference sequence). This CDR3 region has 16 residues. The CDR3 region is CATSPSVVGGYQPQHF. The CDR3 nucleotides are TGTGCCACCAGCCCTTCTGTGGTGGGGGGCTATCAGCCCCAGCATTTT.

The V and J genes are TRBV15 and TRBJ1-1, with 7 nucleotides matching TRBD1. Germline-derived CDR1 and CDR2 are LNHNV and YYDKDF (reference sequence). The CDR3 totals 14 residues. After removal of 5 bases from V and 2 bases from J, the junction contained 5 bases not matched to a gene. The chain's CDR3 is CATSLGTVNTEAFF. The CDR3, as DNA: TGTGCCACCAGCCTGGGGACAGTCAACACTGAAGCTTTCTTT.

The chain joins TRBV19 to TRBJ2-1; 11 bases are a match to TRBD2. Germline V gives CDR1 LNHDA, CDR2 SQIVND (reference sequence). The CDR3 is 14 amino acids. V dropped 5 bases and J dropped 7; count of bases not matched to a gene: 4. The CDR3 reads CASSWSSGGNEQFF. The CDR3 coding sequence is TGTGCCAGTAGTTGGTCTAGCGGGGGGAATGAGCAGTTCTTC.

A single count supports this clone. The V and J genes are TRBV5-5 and TRBJ1-3; 9 bases line up with TRBD1. In germline, CDR1 is SGHKS, CDR2 YYEKEE (reference sequence). J gave up 1 base and V 6 bases, and 8 bases lay outside the gene matches. The CDR3 consists of 16 residues. This chain's CDR3 is CASTKQGARSGNTIYF. CDR3 sequence (DNA): TGTGCCAGCACGAAACAGGGGGCAAGATCTGGAAACACCATATATTTT.

This sequence joins TRBV7-7 and TRBJ2-1, with D possibly being TRBD1 (6 bases). Between the trimmed V and J ends, which lost 3 bases and 2 bases, there was a span of 26 bases. Germline CDR1 is SSHAT and CDR2 is FNYEAQ (reference sequence). The CDR3 is 20 residues long. The DNA of the CDR3 is TGTGCCAGCAGCTTCTCCCTCTCGGGACGGACGGACAGACCCTACAATGAGCAGTTCTTC. Translating it yields CASSFSLSGRTDRPYNEQFF.

The sample holds one count of this clone. The chain has TRBV25-1 and TRBJ2-7; 9 bases match TRBD2. CDR1 is MGHDK and CDR2 is SYGVNS in the germline V gene. CDR3 length: 15 amino acids. Unmatched junction bases numbered 6, after V lost 1 base and J lost 5 bases. CDR3 region: CASSELGTSIHEQYF. The CDR3 nucleotides are TGTGCCAGCAGTGAATTGGGGACTAGCATCCACGAGCAGTACTTC.

The chain is built from TRBV6-5 and TRBJ1-1, with a weak D call TRBD1 (6 bases). Germline CDR1 reads MNHEY; CDR2 reads SVGAGI. V lost 6 bases to trimming and J lost 7 bases, with 21 bases between them. The CDR3 extends over 15 amino acids. The CDR3 nucleotides read TGTGCCAGCAGCCGCGGAGGGGGGGGCAGGCTTGAAGCTTTCTTT. The encoded protein is CASSRGGGGRLEAFF.

The CDR3 is CASSQGLRGYEQYF. DNA for the CDR3: TGCGCCAGCAGCCAAGGCCTAAGAGGCTACGAGCAGTACTTC. The rearrangement joins TRBV4-3 to TRBJ2-7; D uncertain. The V and J ends lost 1 base and 3 bases respectively, with 10 bases between them. The CDR3 sequence is 14 residues long. Per germline, CDR1 LGHNA and CDR2 YSLEER.

A single count supports this clone. The J gene is TRBJ1-2, the V gene TRBV9; no firm D call. Trimming cost V 3 bases and J 7 bases, with 13 bases left between them. The germline gives CDR1 SGDLS, CDR2 YYNGEE. CDR3 length: 13 amino acids. This chain's CDR3 is CASSASSSTGYTF. As DNA, the CDR3 is TGTGCCAGCAGCGCAAGTAGTAGCACTGGCTACACCTTC.

The rearrangement uses TRBV19 and TRBJ1-1; D unclear. Germline V CDR1 and CDR2: LNHDA, SQIVND (reference sequence). The ends were cut back, 7 bases at V and 1 base at J, with 10 bases in the middle. This CDR3 is 13 amino acids long. Here the CDR3 DNA reads TGTGCCAGTATCTCTTATCGGAACACTGAAGCTTTCTTT. This encodes CASISYRNTEAFF. Full variable domain (rest looked up from reference TRBV19 and TRBJ1-1): DGGITQSPKYLFRKEGQNVTLSCEQNLNHDAMYWYRQDPGQGLRLIYYSQIVNDFQKGDIAEGYSVSREKKESFPLTVTSAQKNPTAFYLCASISYRNTEAFFGQGTRLTVV.

The rearrangement joins TRBV7-6 to TRBJ2-1; D is undetermined. CDR3 length equals 14 residues. CDR1 and CDR2 from the germline V gene are SGHVS and FNYEAQ. Between the trimmed V and J ends, which lost 3 bases and 7 bases, there was a span of 13 bases. CDR3 sequence (DNA): TGTGCCAGCAGCTTGTATCCCCTAGGGAATGAGCAGTTCTTC. It encodes CASSLYPLGNEQFF.